This passage covers 17 T cell receptor beta chains from one sample sequenced in a study of tumor-infiltrating lymphocytes in primary liver carcinoma. Germline DNA was also extracted, and blood RNA derived from unsorted whole blood. TCR beta cDNA was prepared out of about 530 ng total RNA by means of a constant-region primer. The TCR beta library was amplified through three nested multiplex PCR rounds in a modified ARM-PCR procedure. For 10 cycles apiece, the opening two PCR rounds ran with TRBV1-TRBV30 forward primers and a C-beta reverse primer. TCRdb analysed the multiplex PCR reads with MiXCR anew, one entry per CDR3 protein. The sample yields approximately 330,000 distinct CDR3 sequences, around three fifths seen once. The sequenced material came from peripheral blood. Every receptor here comes from a man aged 40-49 years with primary liver carcinoma and hepatitis B virus infection.

The chain couples TRBV6-1 to TRBJ1-5; D is undetermined. Trimming shortened V by 0 bases and J by 10 bases, and 13 bases separated the two germline ends. The CDR3 has 14 residues. From germline, CDR1 is MNHNS and CDR2 SASEGT. The CDR3: CASSEAGLVIPQHF. The CDR3 DNA reads TGTGCCAGCAGTGAAGCGGGTCTAGTGATCCCCCAGCATTTT.

The J gene is TRBJ2-2, the V gene TRBV10-1; possible D gene TRBD2, 6 bases. The V gene's germline CDR1 is WNHNN and CDR2 SYGVQD (reference sequence). Trimming stripped 1 base from V and 5 bases from J, with 8 bases between. This CDR3 is built from 14 residues. CDR3 sequence reads: CASSELGRTGELFF. For the CDR3, the DNA is TGCGCCAGCAGTGAGTTAGGGAGGACCGGGGAGCTGTTTTTT.

A note on this clonotype: Given a much more abundant clone one base away, this may be a read error. V usage is TRBV4-2 and J usage is TRBJ1-5; D perhaps matches TRBD1 (5 bases). The CDR3 is 16 residues long. The germline V and J ends were trimmed by 0 bases and 6 bases, with 15 bases remaining between them. Germline V gene data show CDR1 as LGHNA and CDR2 as YNFKEQ. CDR3 coding DNA: TGTGCCAGCAGCCAAGATTATGTCAGGGCGGGTCAGCCCCAGCATTTT. Encoded protein: CASSQDYVRAGQPQHF.

This clonotype showed up many times. The chain is built from TRBV6-5 and TRBJ2-7; 8 bases map to TRBD1. Germline V gene data show CDR1 as MNHEY and CDR2 as SVGAGI. The CDR3 has 13 residues. J was trimmed by 4 bases and V by 6 bases; bases with no gene match: 5. DNA for the CDR3: TGTGCCAGCAGGGACAGGGTCCGTTACGAGCAGTACTTC. It specifies CASRDRVRYEQYF.

Regarding this clonotype: An end of the junction differs from the germline gene, which may be a read error. J is TRBJ2-1 and V is TRBV11-1; TRBD2 agrees at 10 bases. CDR1 and CDR2 from the germline V gene are SGHAT and FQDESV (reference sequence). The CDR3 loop spans 15 amino acids. The CDR3 nucleotides are TGTGCCAGCATCTTACCTCTAGCGGGAGCGAATGAGCAGTTCTTC. Translated, it gives CASILPLAGANEQFF.

The J gene is TRBJ1-2, the V gene TRBV30; D ambiguous. This CDR3 contains 13 residues. V was clipped by 4 bases and J by 3 bases, with 12 bases between them. The germline V gene encodes CDR1 GTSNPN and CDR2 SVGIG (reference sequence). DNA for the CDR3: TGTGCCTGGAAATTGAGGGCCCACTATGGCTACACCTTC. This gives the protein CAWKLRAHYGYTF.

The chain links TRBV24-1 to TRBJ2-1; TRBD2 agrees at 7 bases. V trimming: 9 bases; J trimming: 8 bases; junction bases outside the gene matches: 15. CDR1 and CDR2 (germline): KGHDR, SFDVKD. This CDR3 is built from 15 residues. The CDR3 protein is CATARSTGGFYEQFF. The CDR3 DNA sequence: TGTGCCACCGCTCGCTCAACGGGGGGATTCTATGAGCAGTTCTTC.

The chain couples TRBV4-1 to TRBJ1-1, with no clear D. V was shortened by 1 base and J by 9 bases, with 21 bases between the two germline ends. The germline CDR1 and CDR2 sequences are MGHRA and YSYEKL. This CDR3 contains 16 residues. Here the CDR3 DNA reads TGCGCCAGCAGCCAAGTGGCGGTCACCGTCGGCTCTAAAGCTTTCTTT. It translates to CASSQVAVTVGSKAFF.

A word on this clonotype: A read error may explain this, as a much larger clone is one base away. DNA of the CDR3: TGTGCCAGCAGGGGCTCTGGGGCCAAGGTCCTGACTTTC. The encoded protein is CASRGSGAKVLTF. The V and J genes are TRBV6-2 or TRBV6-3 and TRBJ2-6; D may be TRBD1 (5 bases). The V gene's germline CDR1 is MNHEY and CDR2 SVGEGT. The CDR3 spans 13 residues.

This clonotype was recorded a few times. V gene TRBV5-4 combines with J gene TRBJ1-2; TRBD1 matches at 7 bases. The CDR3 sequence is 16 residues long. Germline lookup yields CDR1 SGHNT and CDR2 YYREEE (reference sequence). Trimming at V came to 3 bases and at J to 4 bases, leaving 12 bases not matched to a gene. CDR3 in amino acids: CASSSGMDRTGYGYTF. The DNA for the CDR3 is TGTGCCAGCAGCTCCGGAATGGACCGGACAGGCTATGGCTACACCTTC.

This clonotype showed up just a few times. The junction departs from the called germline gene at one end, perhaps through a read error. This sequence joins TRBV7-9 and TRBJ2-1, with 8 bases matching TRBD2. The CDR3 spans 14 residues. From germline, CDR1 is SEHNR and CDR2 FQNEAQ (reference sequence). As DNA, the CDR3 is TGTGCCAGCAGCATAGCGGGACACTACAATGAGCAGTTCTTC. Translation gives CASSIAGHYNEQFF.

A word on this clonotype: An end of the junction differs from the germline gene, which may be a read error. This chain joins TRBV11-2 and TRBJ2-7; D unresolved. CDR1 SGHAT and CDR2 FQNNGV come from the germline V gene. This CDR3 spans 14 amino acids. The CDR3 nucleotides are TGTGTCAGCAGCCCAGAGGCTTACTCATACGAGCAGTACTTC. Translating gives CVSSPEAYSYEQYF. The whole variable domain, filled in from reference TRBV11-2 and TRBJ2-7, reads EAGVAQSPRYKIIEKRQSVAFWCNPISGHATLYWYQQILGQGPKLLIQFQNNGVVDDSQLPKDRFSAERLKGVDSTLKIQPAKLEDSAVYLCVSSPEAYSYEQYFGPGTRLTVT.

The chain couples TRBV6-1 to TRBJ2-7, with unresolved D. CDR3 length: 15 residues. V was trimmed by 1 base and J by 2 bases, leaving 12 bases between them. Germline assignment: CDR1 MNHNS and CDR2 SASEGT. In DNA, the CDR3 is TGTGCCAGCAGTGAAGGTTGGCAGGCCACCTACGAGCAGTACTTC. Its translation: CASSEGWQATYEQYF.

Points on this clonotype: It is likely a read error, because the conserved phenylalanine at the end of the CDR3 is missing. The limits of the CDR3 on the DNA are not certain, so only TCRdb's listed CDR3 is given. The chain combines TRBV29-1 with TRBJ2-5; the DNA was not used to check the table's D call, TRBD1. CDR1 is SQVTM, CDR2 ANQGSEA, per germline. The CDR3 is 12 amino acids long, termini counted. CDR3 region: CSAQGNQETHYL.

The sample holds many counts of this clonotype. The chain couples TRBV6-1 to TRBJ2-7, with 9 bases matching TRBD1. V lost 2 bases and J lost 5; bases outside the gene matches: 7. This CDR3 has 15 amino acids. From germline, CDR1 is MNHNS and CDR2 SASEGT. In DNA form, the CDR3 reads TGTGCCAGCAGTGAACGAGACAGGGGGTACAACGAGCAGTACTTC. Encoded protein: CASSERDRGYNEQYF.

About this clonotype: This CDR3 is missing its conserved last phenylalanine or tryptophan, likely due to a read error. This chain connects TRBV11-2 to TRBJ2-5, with a tentative D call TRBD1 (5 bases). CDR1 is SGHAT and CDR2 is FQNNGV in the germline V gene. The CDR3 has 15 amino acids. V lost 7 bases, J lost 1 base, and 16 bases lay in between. This CDR3 is CASNLTGRSQETQYS. The CDR3, as DNA: TGTGCCAGCAACCTCACAGGACGGAGCCAAGAGACCCAGTACTCC.

Comment on this clonotype: No conserved phenylalanine or tryptophan ends this CDR3, so it is likely a read error. Because the CDR3's place on the DNA is in doubt, the DNA is left out and the CDR3 is given as listed by TCRdb. The genes are TRBV11-2 and TRBJ2-1; TRBD1, the D gene given by the table, was not confirmed from the DNA. Germline V gene lookup returns CDR1 SGHAT and CDR2 FQNNGV. The CDR3 is made up of 13 amino acids, end residues included. CDR3 sequence: CASSPERGSEQFS.